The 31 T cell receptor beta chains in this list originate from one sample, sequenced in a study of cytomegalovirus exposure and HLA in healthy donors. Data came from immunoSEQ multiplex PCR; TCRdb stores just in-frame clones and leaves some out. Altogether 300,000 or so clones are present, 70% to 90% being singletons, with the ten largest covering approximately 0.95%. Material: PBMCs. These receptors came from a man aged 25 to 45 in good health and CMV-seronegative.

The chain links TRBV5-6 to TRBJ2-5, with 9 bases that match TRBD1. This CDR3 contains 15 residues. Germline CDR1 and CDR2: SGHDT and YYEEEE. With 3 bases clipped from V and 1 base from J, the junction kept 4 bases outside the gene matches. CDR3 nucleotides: TGTGCCAGCAGCTCCCGGGACAGGGCCCAAGAGACCCAGTACTTC. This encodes CASSSRDRAQETQYF.

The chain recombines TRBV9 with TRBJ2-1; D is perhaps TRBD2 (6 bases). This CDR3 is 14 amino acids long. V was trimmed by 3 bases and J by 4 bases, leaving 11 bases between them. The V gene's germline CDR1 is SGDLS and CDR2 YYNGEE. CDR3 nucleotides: TGTGCCAGCAGCGGCCCGGGACTGTACAATGAGCAGTTCTTC. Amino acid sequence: CASSGPGLYNEQFF.

CDR3 bases: TGCGCCAGCAGCCAAGTGGCGGGGGGAACAGATACGCAGTATTTT. This sequence encodes CASSQVAGGTDTQYF. V gene TRBV4-3 combines with J gene TRBJ2-3, with 8 bases identical to TRBD2. The CDR3 is made up of 15 amino acids. Trimming took 1 base from V and 3 from J; bases not matched to a gene: 3. CDR1 and CDR2 (germline): LGHNA, YSLEER.

The CDR3 DNA sequence: TGTGCCAGCGGCCCAGGGGACTCCTACGAGCAGTACTTC. Its translation is CASGPGDSYEQYF. The chain is built from TRBV11-2 and TRBJ2-7; maybe TRBD1 (6 bases). This CDR3 comprises 13 residues. Between the trimmed V and J ends, which lost 8 bases and 0 bases, there was a span of 11 bases. Germline V CDR1 and CDR2: SGHAT, FQNNGV.

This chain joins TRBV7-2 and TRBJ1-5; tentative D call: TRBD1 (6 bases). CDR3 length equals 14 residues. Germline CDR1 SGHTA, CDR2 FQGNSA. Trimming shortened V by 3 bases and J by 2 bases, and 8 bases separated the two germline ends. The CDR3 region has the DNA TGTGCCAGCAGCTTCGCAGGGGGCAATCAGCCCCAGCATTTT. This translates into CASSFAGGNQPQHF.

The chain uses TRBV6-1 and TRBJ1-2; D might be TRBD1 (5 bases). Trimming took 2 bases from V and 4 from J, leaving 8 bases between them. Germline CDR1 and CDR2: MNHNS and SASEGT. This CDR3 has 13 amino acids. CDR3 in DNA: TGTGCCAGCAGTGAAACAGGATCCTATGGCTACACCTTC. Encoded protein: CASSETGSYGYTF.

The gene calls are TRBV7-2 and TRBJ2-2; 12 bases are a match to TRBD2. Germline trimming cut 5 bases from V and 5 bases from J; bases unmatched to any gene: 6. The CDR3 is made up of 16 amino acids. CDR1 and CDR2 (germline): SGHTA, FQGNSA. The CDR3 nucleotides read TGTGCCAGCAGCCCTAGCGGGGGGGCGGGTACCGGGGAGCTGTTTTTT. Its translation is CASSPSGGAGTGELFF.

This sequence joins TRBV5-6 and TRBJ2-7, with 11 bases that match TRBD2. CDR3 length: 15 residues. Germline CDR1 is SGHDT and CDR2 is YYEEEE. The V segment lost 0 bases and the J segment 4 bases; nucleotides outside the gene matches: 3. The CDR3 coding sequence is TGTGCCAGCAGCTTGGCAACTAGCGGGGGTTACGAGCAGTACTTC. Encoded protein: CASSLATSGGYEQYF.

The CDR3 nucleotides read TGTGCCAGCAGTTACAAGTTGGGCCGGTACGAGCAGTACTTC. Translating gives CASSYKLGRYEQYF. The rearrangement uses TRBV6-5 and TRBJ2-7; D not resolved. From germline, CDR1 is MNHEY and CDR2 SVGAGI. Trimming removed 2 bases at V and 4 bases at J, with 12 bases between. CDR3 length: 14 residues.

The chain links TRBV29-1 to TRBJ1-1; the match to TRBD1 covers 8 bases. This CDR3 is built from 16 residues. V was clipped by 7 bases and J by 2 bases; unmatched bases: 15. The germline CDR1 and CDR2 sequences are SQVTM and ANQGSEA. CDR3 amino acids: CSARDGRDRRNTEAFF. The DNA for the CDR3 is TGCAGCGCCAGGGATGGCCGGGACAGGAGAAACACTGAAGCTTTCTTT.

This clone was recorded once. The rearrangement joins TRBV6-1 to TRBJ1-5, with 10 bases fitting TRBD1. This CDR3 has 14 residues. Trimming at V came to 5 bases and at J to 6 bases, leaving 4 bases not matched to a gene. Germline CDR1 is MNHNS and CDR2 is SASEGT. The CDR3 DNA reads TGTGCCAGCAGTACCGGGACAGGGGTTCAGCCCCAGCATTTT. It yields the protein CASSTGTGVQPQHF.

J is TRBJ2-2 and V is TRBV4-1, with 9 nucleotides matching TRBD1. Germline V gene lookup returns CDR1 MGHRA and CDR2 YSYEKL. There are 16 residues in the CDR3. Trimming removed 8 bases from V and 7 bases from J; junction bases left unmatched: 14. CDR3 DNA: TGCGCCAGCGGGATCCGGGACAGGGAATTGGGCGGGGAGCTGTTTTTT. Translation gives CASGIRDRELGGELFF.

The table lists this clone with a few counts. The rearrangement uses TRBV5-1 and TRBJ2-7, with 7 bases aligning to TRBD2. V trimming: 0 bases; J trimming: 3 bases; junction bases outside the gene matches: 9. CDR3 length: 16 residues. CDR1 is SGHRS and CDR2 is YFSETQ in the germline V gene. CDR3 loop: CASSLGGASGLYEQYF. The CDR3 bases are TGCGCCAGCAGCTTGGGCGGGGCTAGCGGACTCTACGAGCAGTACTTC.

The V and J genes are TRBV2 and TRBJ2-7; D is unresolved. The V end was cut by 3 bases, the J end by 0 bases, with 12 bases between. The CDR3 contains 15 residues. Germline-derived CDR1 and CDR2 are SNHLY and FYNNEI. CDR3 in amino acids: CASSDAEKYSYEQYF. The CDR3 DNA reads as TGTGCCAGCAGTGACGCGGAGAAATACTCCTACGAGCAGTACTTC.

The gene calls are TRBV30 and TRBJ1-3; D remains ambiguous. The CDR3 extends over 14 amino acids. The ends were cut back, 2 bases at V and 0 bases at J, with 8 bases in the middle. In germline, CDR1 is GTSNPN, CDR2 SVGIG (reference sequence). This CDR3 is CAWSRLLSGNTIYF. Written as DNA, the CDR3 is TGTGCCTGGAGTCGACTCCTCTCTGGAAACACCATATATTTT.

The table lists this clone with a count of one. The CDR3 coding sequence is TGTGCCAGCAGCAGCGGACCCTATAACACTGAAGCTTTCTTT. It translates to CASSSGPYNTEAFF. The chain carries TRBV7-2 and TRBJ1-1, with D unresolved. Between the trimmed V and J ends, which lost 5 bases and 2 bases, there was a span of 12 bases. The CDR3 loop spans 14 amino acids. Germline V gene lookup returns CDR1 SGHTA and CDR2 FQGNSA.

This chain's CDR3 is CASSVEGTSGVAQYF. CDR3 nucleotide sequence: TGTGCCAGCAGCGTAGAGGGGACTAGCGGGGTGGCGCAGTATTTT. The J gene is TRBJ2-3, the V gene TRBV9, with TRBD2 matching over 13 bases. Germline lookup yields CDR1 SGDLS and CDR2 YYNGEE. The CDR3 totals 15 residues. V lost 0 bases to trimming and J lost 10 bases; unmatched junction nucleotides: 5.

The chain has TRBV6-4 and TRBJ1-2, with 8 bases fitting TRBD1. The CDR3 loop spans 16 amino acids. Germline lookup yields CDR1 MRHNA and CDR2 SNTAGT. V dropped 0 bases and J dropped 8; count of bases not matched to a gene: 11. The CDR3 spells CASSDSAGQAVWGYTF. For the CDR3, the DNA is TGTGCCAGCAGTGACTCGGCGGGACAGGCGGTCTGGGGCTACACCTTC.

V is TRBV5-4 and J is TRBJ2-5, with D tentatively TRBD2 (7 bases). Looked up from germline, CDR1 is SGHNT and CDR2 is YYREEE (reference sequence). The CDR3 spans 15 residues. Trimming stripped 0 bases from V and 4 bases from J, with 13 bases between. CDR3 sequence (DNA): TGTGCCAGCAGCTTGGGGTGGGGGGGCGCAGAGACCCAGTACTTC. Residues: CASSLGWGGAETQYF.

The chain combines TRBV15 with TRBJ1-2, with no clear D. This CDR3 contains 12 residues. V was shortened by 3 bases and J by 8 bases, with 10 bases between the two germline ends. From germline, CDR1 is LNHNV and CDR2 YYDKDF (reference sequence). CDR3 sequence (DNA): TGTGCCACCAGCAGGAGCTTTTTCGGCTACACCTTC. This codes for CATSRSFFGYTF.

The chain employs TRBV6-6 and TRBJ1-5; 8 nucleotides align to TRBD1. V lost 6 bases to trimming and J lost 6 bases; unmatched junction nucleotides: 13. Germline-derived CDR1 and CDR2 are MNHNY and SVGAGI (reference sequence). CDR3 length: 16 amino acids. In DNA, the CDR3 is TGTGCCAGCAGGCGCACGGGACAGGCCTCCCCTCAGCCCCAGCATTTT. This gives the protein CASRRTGQASPQPQHF.

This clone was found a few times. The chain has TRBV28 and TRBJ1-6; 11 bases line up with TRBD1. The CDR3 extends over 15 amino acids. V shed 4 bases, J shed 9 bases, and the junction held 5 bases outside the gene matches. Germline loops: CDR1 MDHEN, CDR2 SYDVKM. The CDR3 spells CASSSGQGAVSPLHF. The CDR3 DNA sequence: TGTGCCAGCAGTTCCGGACAGGGGGCAGTTTCACCCCTCCACTTT.

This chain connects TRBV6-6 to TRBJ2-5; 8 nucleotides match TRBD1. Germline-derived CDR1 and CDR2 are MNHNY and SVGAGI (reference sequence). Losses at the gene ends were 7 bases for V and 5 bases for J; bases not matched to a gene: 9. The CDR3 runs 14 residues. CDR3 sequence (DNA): TGTGCCAGCACCGACAGGGGTGACCGGGAGACCCAGTACTTC. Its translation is CASTDRGDRETQYF.

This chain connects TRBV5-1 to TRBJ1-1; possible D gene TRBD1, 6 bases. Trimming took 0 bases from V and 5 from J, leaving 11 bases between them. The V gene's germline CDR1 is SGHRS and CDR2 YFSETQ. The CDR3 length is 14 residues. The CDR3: CASSLATGTTEAFF. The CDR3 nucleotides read TGCGCCAGCAGCTTGGCCACAGGGACGACTGAAGCTTTCTTT.

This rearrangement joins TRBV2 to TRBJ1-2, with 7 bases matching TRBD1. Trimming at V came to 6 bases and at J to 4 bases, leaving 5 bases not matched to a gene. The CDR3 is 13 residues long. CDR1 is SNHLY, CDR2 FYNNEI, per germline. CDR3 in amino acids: CASRETGFYGYTF. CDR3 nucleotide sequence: TGTGCCAGCAGAGAGACAGGGTTCTATGGCTACACCTTC.

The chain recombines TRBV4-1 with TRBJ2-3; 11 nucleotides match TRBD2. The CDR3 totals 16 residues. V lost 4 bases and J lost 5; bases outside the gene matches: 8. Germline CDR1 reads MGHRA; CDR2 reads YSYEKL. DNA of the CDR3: TGCGCCAGCAGCCGAGCTCTAGCGGGGGGAGGAGATACGCAGTATTTT. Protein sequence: CASSRALAGGGDTQYF.

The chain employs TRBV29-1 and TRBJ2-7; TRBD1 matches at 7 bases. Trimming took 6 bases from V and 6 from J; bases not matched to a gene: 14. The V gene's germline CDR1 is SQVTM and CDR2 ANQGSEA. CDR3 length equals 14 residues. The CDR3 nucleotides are TGCAGCGTGGAGGACAGGAGGACCTCCGGCGAGCAGTACTTC. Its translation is CSVEDRRTSGEQYF.

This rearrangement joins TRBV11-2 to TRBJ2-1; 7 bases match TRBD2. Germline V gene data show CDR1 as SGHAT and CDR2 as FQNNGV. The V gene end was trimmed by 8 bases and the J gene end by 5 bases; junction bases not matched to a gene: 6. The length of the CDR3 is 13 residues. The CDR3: CASLGGGHNEQFF. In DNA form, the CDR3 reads TGTGCCAGCTTGGGGGGGGGTCACAATGAGCAGTTCTTC.

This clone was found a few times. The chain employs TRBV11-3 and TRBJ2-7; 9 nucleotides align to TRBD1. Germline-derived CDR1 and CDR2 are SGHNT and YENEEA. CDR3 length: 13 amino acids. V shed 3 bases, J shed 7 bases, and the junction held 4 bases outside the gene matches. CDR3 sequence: CASSLEDRGEQYF. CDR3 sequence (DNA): TGTGCCAGCAGCTTGGAGGACAGGGGTGAGCAGTACTTC.

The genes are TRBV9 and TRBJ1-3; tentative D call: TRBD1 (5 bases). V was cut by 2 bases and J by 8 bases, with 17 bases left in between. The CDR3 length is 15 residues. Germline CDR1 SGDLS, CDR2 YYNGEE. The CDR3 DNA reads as TGTGCCAGCAGCGTCATACTCGGGGGAGCAGACACCATATATTTT. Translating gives CASSVILGGADTIYF. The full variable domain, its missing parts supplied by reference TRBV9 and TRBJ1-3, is DSGVTQTPKHLITATGQRVTLRCSPRSGDLSVYWYQQSLDQGLQFLIQYYNGEERAKGNILERFSAQQFPDLHSELNLSSLELGDSALYFCASSVILGGADTIYFGEGSWLTVV.

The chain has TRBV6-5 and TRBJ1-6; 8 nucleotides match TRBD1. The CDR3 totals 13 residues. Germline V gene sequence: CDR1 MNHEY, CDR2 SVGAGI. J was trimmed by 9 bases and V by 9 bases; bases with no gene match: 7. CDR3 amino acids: CASMTGASSPLHF. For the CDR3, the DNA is TGTGCCAGTATGACAGGGGCTTCTTCACCCCTCCACTTT.